This T cell receptor beta chain was obtained from a study of T cell responses to AZD1222 COVID-19 vaccine. Profiled with immunoSEQ multiplex PCR; TCRdb holds only in-frame clones, not every one. The data hold over 150,000 clones, with 90% observed a single time. From germline, CDR1 is LNHNV and CDR2 YYDKDF (reference sequence). This CDR3 is built from 15 residues. Deletions cut 1 base from V and 6 bases from J, with 12 bases between. This receptor was obtained from an adult in good health. The sequences come from peripheral blood, collected on day 0 of AZD1222 vaccination. The chain combines TRBV15 with TRBJ1-4; D gene ambiguous. CDR3 nucleotide sequence: TGTGCCACCAGCAGAGGGAAGGGTAGGGATGAAAAACTGTTTTTT. Its protein product is CATSRGKGRDEKLFF.